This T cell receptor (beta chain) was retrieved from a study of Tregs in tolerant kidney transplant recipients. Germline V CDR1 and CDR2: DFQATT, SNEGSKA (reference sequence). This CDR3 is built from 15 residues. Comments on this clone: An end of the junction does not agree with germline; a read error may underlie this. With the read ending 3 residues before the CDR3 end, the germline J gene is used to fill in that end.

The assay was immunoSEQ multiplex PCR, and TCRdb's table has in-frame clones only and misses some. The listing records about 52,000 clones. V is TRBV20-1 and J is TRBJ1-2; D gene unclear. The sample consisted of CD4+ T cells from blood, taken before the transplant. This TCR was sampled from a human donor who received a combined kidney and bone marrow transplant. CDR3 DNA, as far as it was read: TGCAGTGCTAGGGAGGCACGACAAGCTAAGTATGGC. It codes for CSAREARQAKYG. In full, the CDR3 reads CSAREARQAKYGYTF.